This T cell receptor (beta chain) was recorded in a study of T cell repertoires in cytomegalovirus infection (dated by TCRdb to the late 2010s). Study-level background: Alongside well-studied HLA-B-restricted epitopes, the peptide stimulations were aimed at recently identified HLA-C-restricted CMV epitopes, whose presentation resists viral immunomodulation. The HLA type of each donor mattered for the analysis, because public TCR beta signatures pointed to carriage of CMV infection along with the matching HLA type.

Sequencing used an Illumina HiSeq 1500. The raw public data were reprocessed by TCRdb itself: fastp quality trimming at Q25, MiXCR clonotype calling, in-frame beta chains only. Merged by CDR3 protein, the rows form single entries marked with the most common genes and DNA. The sample data list around 800,000 distinct CDR3 sequences, and approximately 30% of these were observed just once. Around 12% of the sample goes to the ten largest clones. As concerns this clonotype: This receptor's antigen is unknown. Within one base of it there is no much larger clone, and no base qualities were kept.

Paper-wide results and their limitations: In both this cohort and an independent approximately 370-donor cohort, the cumulative frequency of public TCR beta family members distinguished carriers of CMV infection plus the relevant HLA type. In the ex vivo response, HLA-C-restricted CMV-specific TCR beta clonotypes were dominant, and in two of eight donors the single most frequent clonotype came from this HLA-C-restricted group.

Read against the paper, the sample's treatment or condition label means: in vitro stimulation with specific CMV peptide epitopes to enrich CMV-specific T cells. The material was cultured CD8+ T cells from PBMCs, obtained from culture after CMV antigen stimulation. The sequence came from a human donor in good health (CMV status not recorded). Some clones in this sample may be carry-over from other donors' samples.

The CDR3 region reads CATSRALAGPSYEQYV. At the DNA level, the sequence is TGTGCCACCAGCAGAGCCCTAGCGGGGCCCTCCTACGAGCAGTACGTC. This receptor chain uses TRBV15 and TRBJ2-7; 9 bases in the junction line up with TRBD2. The CDR3 goes from the cysteine to the valine over 16 residues. The CDR3 DNA has 48 bases and is translated from base 1. Ends trimmed: V by 1 base, J by 0 bases; bases unmatched to a gene: 4. Taken from the germline V gene (reference sequence), the CDR1 and CDR2 loops are LNHNV and YYDKDF.